A selection of T cell receptor beta chains follows, all from one sample in a study of blood T cell repertoires in COVID-19. Sequenced by immunoSEQ multiplex PCR; TCRdb stores in-frame clones only, minus some. The table shows over 250,000 clones, with about 87% occurring only once. The sequenced material came from peripheral blood. Every receptor here comes from a woman in her seventies with COVID-19, enrolled during active disease. Each CDR3 is given with its conserved first and last residue. The D gene is left open where the match is weak. Where a row states a size, it is once, few, many or the class of an expanded clone; other rows omit it.

v_call	clone_size	d_call	j_call	cdr3_aa	cdr3_nt
TRBV6-5	once	TRBD2	TRBJ2-7	CASSYSLARSSYEQYF	TGTGCCAGCAGTTACTCACTAGCGAGAAGCTCCTACGAGCAGTACTTC
TRBV29-1	-	TRBD1	TRBJ2-2	CSVELTGANTGELFF	TGCAGCGTTGAACTGACAGGGGCGAACACCGGGGAGCTGTTTTTT
TRBV18	-	TRBD1	TRBJ1-1	CASTTGEGTEAFF	TGTGCCAGCACCACAGGGGAAGGCACTGAAGCTTTCTTT
TRBV20-1	-	TRBD2	TRBJ2-1	CSASGGSAINEQFF	TGCAGTGCTAGTGGCGGGAGTGCTATTAATGAGCAGTTCTTC
TRBV15	-	TRBD2	TRBJ2-7	CATSRRIAGGPYEQYF	TGTGCCACCAGCAGACGAATAGCGGGAGGGCCCTACGAGCAGTACTTC
TRBV4-1	-	-	TRBJ1-2	CASSQDLTNYGYTF	TGCGCCAGCAGCCAAGATCTAACTAACTATGGCTACACCTTC
TRBV3-1/TRBV3-2	-	-	TRBJ2-1	CASSLYGRGSSYNEQFF	TGTGCCAGCAGCCTCTACGGGAGAGGGAGCTCCTACAATGAGCAGTTCTTC
TRBV19	once	TRBD1	TRBJ1-3	CASFRNDRVSGNTIYF	TGTGCCAGTTTCCGAAACGACAGGGTCTCTGGAAACACCATATATTTT
TRBV28	-	TRBD1	TRBJ1-3	CASSSLGTVNTIYF	TGTGCCAGCAGTTCCCTCGGGACAGTGAACACCATATATTTT
TRBV29-1	-	TRBD1	TRBJ2-7	CSVRQGAHEQYF	TGCAGCGTTCGTCAGGGGGCCCACGAGCAGTACTTC
TRBV28	-	-	TRBJ2-7	CASRPADTAMKQYF	TGTGCCAGCAGACCCGCGGACACCGCTATGAAGCAGTACTTC
TRBV18	-	-	TRBJ1-2	CASSQGSSSLNGYTF	TGTGCCAGCTCGCAAGGTAGCTCTTCTCTGAATGGCTACACCTTC
TRBV2	-	-	TRBJ1-5	CASSETTGYQPQHF	TGTGCCAGCAGTGAAACGACAGGATATCAGCCCCAGCATTTT
TRBV14	-	TRBD2	TRBJ2-1	CASSQDWTSGNEQFF	TGTGCCAGCAGCCAAGATTGGACTAGCGGTAATGAGCAGTTCTTC
TRBV15	-	TRBD2	TRBJ2-4	CATSPWGGRREEAKNIQYF	TGTGCCACCAGCCCTTGGGGCGGGAGACGGGAGGAGGCCAAAAACATTCAGTACTTC
TRBV6-5	once	-	TRBJ1-1	CASSSRRGNTEAFF	TGTGCCAGCAGTTCGAGACGGGGGAACACTGAAGCTTTCTTT
TRBV2	-	-	TRBJ2-2	CASSETRSGGELFF	TGTGCCAGCAGTGAAACGAGGAGCGGCGGGGAGCTGTTTTTT
TRBV9	once	-	TRBJ1-1	CASSVVQEGPAFF	TGTGCCAGCAGCGTAGTCCAGGAGGGGCCAGCTTTCTTT
TRBV28	-	-	TRBJ1-2	CASREQGSSNYGYTF	TGTGCCAGCAGAGAACAGGGTTCTTCTAACTATGGCTACACCTTC
TRBV9	once	-	TRBJ2-5	CASSVGGAETQYF	TGTGCCAGCAGCGTAGGGGGCGCTGAGACCCAGTACTTC
TRBV28	-	-	TRBJ1-5	CASSFRTGHLNQPQHF	TGTGCCAGCAGTTTTCGAACGGGACACCTCAATCAGCCCCAGCATTTT
TRBV19	-	TRBD1	TRBJ2-7	CASSSRDRPSYEQYF	TGTGCCAGTAGTAGCCGGGACAGGCCCTCCTACGAGCAGTACTTC
TRBV4-1	-	TRBD2	TRBJ2-2	CASSQGGLANTGELFF	TGCGCCAGCAGCCAAGGGGGACTAGCCAACACCGGGGAGCTGTTTTTT
TRBV6-5	-	-	TRBJ2-7	CASRDSGTLLEQYF	TGTGCCAGCAGGGATTCCGGGACTCTCTTAGAGCAGTACTTC
TRBV6-6	-	-	TRBJ1-2	CASSSLGGAGGYTF	TGTGCCAGCAGTTCCTTGGGAGGGGCCGGTGGCTACACCTTC